This T cell receptor (beta chain) derives from a study of blood T cells in healthy people across ages (dated by TCRdb to about 2015). Regarding the study in general: In model experiments, template switching captured roughly one uniquely barcoded TCR beta cDNA molecule for every two T cells. The study measured age-related changes in TCR beta repertoire diversity using deep sequencing normalized with unique cDNA molecular identifiers. To avoid experimental bias, donors of different ages were spread randomly across the sequencing lanes. Two additional independent replicas of 1 million unique cDNA reads from the same blood draw were analyzed for two donors (one aged 18 to 30 and one aged 80 or older). The donors were split into four age groups: young (average 16 years), middle-aged (39), aged (more than 60) and long-lived (approximately 80).

The method behind the library was 5' RACE. Sequencing used an Illumina HiSeq 2500. A second about 7 to 12 cycle PCR used a sample-barcoded 5' primer and a J-beta primer mix. Each TCR beta cDNA molecule received a unique molecular identifier from a template-switch 5' adaptor carrying 12 random nucleotides. Each sample yielded at least 2.5 million CDR3-containing paired-end reads. All of the RNA was converted into first-strand cDNA using the Mint cDNA synthesis kit, with a TRBC-specific oligonucleotide serving as the primer. Following uracil-DNA glycosylase treatment, all cDNA underwent a first 18-cycle PCR with the universal primers M1SS and BC2_uni_R. The original pipeline was this. Normalization of each sample was performed by random selection of 1 million high-quality reads, each carrying a distinct molecular identifier. Instead of being binned into consensus sequences, reads that shared molecular identifiers were thrown out. CDR3 identification, clonotype clustering and error correction used MiTCR with a Q25 quality threshold and the strictest error-elimination algorithm. Lower-bound total TCR beta diversity was estimated with a nonparametric unseen species model using Euler transformation. The public reads were reanalyzed by TCRdb: fastp trimming at Q25, MiXCR alignment, in-frame beta chains only. Rows with a matching CDR3 protein are joined into one entry that keeps the most common DNA and genes. These V and J calls derive from TCRdb rather than the authors' analysis. The sample yields more than 800,000 distinct CDR3 sequences; more than 40% were counted once. The ten largest clones capture about 19% of the sample.

With respect to this clonotype: Its antigen has not been determined. Base qualities are not recorded, but no much larger clone differs from it by a single base.

CDR1 and CDR2 are drawn from the germline V gene (reference sequence): LGHDT, YNNKEL. From cysteine to phenylalanine, the CDR3 is 14 amino acids long. Solely the CDR3 DNA is kept, with 42 bases framed from the first base. V and J are truncated by 1 base and 6 bases respectively, leaving an intervening sequence of 12 bases. The donors were some 36 Caucasian individuals from Russia, aged 6 to 90 years, who were systemically healthy. Approximately 9 milliliters of peripheral blood were collected from each donor into EDTA-treated Vacutainer tubes. Ficoll-Paque density-gradient centrifugation was used to isolate PBMCs, with at least 6 million obtained per sample. Total RNA was extracted from PBMCs with Trizol reagent, with at least 6 micrograms obtained per sample. For every donor, an aliquot of PBMCs went through flow cytometry to measure the percentages of naive CD45RAhigh/CD27high T cells. The investigation overall reported the following: Because donor CMV infection status was unknown, age-related changes in expanded clonotypes were potentially confounded. Since profiling was done on bulk unsorted PBMCs, naive and antigen-experienced compartments could not be conclusively compared. Compared with the aged group, the long-lived group had more naive CD4+ T cells, fewer expanded clones and increased TCR diversity, suggesting age selection. As age increased, observed TCR beta diversity per million T cells dropped in a roughly linear way, and a significant reduction was already evident by age roughly 40. Estimates of total diversity based on one million sequenced T cells were regarded as lower bounds and as underestimates. Observed TCR beta diversity correlated strongly with the percentage of naive T cells measured by flow cytometry.

Sequenced sample: blood. The receptor's source is an older woman in good health. The chain employs TRBV3-1 and TRBJ1-2; perhaps TRBD1 is the D gene, with 5 bases matching. The DNA sequence follows: TGTGCCAGCAGCCAAGTTGGGGGGAAGGATGGCTACACCTTC. The resulting protein is CASSQVGGKDGYTF. Here the CDR3 is joined to the reference TRBV3-1 and TRBJ1-2 genes, and the full variable domain is: DTAVSQTPKYLVTQMGNDKSIKCEQNLGHDTMYWYKQDSKKFLKIMFSYNNKELIINETVPNRFSPKSPDKAHLNLHINSLELGDSAVYFCASSQVGGKDGYTFGSGTRLTVV.